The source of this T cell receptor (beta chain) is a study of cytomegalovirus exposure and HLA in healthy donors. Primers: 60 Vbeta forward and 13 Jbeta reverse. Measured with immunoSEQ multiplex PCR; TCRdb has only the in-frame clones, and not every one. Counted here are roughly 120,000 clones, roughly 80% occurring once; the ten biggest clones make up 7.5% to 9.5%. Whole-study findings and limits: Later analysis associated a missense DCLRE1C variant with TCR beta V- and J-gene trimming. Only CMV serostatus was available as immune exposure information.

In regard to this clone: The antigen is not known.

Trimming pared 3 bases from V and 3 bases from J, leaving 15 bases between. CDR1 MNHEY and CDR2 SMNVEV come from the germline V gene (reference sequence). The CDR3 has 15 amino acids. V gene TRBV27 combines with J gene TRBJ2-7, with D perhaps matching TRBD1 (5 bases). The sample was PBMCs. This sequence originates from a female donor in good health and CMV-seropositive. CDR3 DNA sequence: TGTGCCAGCAGTTTGTTTAAGGGGCTACACTACGAGCAGTACTTC. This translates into CASSLFKGLHYEQYF.